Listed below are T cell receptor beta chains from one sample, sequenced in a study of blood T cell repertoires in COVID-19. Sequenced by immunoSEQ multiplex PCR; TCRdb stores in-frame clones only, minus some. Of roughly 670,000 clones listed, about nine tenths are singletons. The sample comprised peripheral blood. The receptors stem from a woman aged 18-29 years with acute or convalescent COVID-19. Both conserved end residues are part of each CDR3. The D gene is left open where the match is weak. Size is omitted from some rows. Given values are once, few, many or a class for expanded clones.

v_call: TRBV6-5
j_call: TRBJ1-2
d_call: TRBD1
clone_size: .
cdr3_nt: TGTGCCAGCAGCTTAATTACAGGGGGCGCGGGTGGCTACACCTTC
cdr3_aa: CASSLITGGAGGYTF

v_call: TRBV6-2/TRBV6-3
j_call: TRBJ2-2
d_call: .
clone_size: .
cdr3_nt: TGTGCCAGCAGTTACCGCTACCTTCCCCCCAACACCGGGGAGCTGTTTTTT
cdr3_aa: CASSYRYLPPNTGELFF

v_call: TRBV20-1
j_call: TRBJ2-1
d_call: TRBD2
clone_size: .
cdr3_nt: TGCAGTGCTAGTAGAGCGGGGGGGATCAATGAGCAGTTCTTC
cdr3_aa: CSASRAGGINEQFF

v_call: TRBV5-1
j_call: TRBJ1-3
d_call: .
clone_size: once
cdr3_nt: TGCGCCAGCAGCGCAGGCGGGACTGGAAACACCATATATTTT
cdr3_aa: CASSAGGTGNTIYF

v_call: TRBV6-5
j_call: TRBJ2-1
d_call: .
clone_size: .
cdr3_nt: TGTGCCACCACCCCTGGGAGGAACTCCTACAATGAGCAGTTCTTC
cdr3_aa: CATTPGRNSYNEQFF

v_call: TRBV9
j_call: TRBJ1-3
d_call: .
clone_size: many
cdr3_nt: TGTGCCAGCAGCGTCCGAGACACGGGGAGGAACACCATATATTTT
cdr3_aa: CASSVRDTGRNTIYF

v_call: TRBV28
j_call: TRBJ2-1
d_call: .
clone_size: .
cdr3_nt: TGTGCCAGCAGTTTGGACCAGGGCGGCAATGAGCAGTTCTTC
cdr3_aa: CASSLDQGGNEQFF

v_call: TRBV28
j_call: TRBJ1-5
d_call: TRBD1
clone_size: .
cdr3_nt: TGTGCCAGCGAGGAGGGGGCTAACAATCAGCCCCAGCATTTT
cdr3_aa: CASEEGANNQPQHF

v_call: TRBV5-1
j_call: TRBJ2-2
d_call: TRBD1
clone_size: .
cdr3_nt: TGCGCCAGCAGTTACGGACAGGGGGCGGGTGCCGGGGAGCTGTTTTTT
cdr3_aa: CASSYGQGAGAGELFF

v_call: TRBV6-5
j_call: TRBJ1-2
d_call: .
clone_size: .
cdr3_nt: TGTGCCAGCAGTTATAGCGTGGGGGGGAGTTATGGCTACACCTTC
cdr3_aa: CASSYSVGGSYGYTF

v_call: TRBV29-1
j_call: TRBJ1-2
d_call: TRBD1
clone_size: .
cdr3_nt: TGCAGCGTGCCGACAGGGGGTGGCTACACCTTC
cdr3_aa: CSVPTGGGYTF

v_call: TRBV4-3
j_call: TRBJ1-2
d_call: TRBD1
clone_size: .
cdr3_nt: TGCGCCAGCAGCCAAGATAGGAGGGACAGGGGAAATGGCTACACCTTC
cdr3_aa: CASSQDRRDRGNGYTF

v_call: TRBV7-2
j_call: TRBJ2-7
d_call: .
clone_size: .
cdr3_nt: TGTGCCAGCAGCTTAGCGTCAGGGATCTACGAGCAGTACTTC
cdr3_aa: CASSLASGIYEQYF

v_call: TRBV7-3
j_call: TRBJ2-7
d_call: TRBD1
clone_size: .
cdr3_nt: TGTGCCAGCAGCTGGGGACAGGGGGAAAACTACGAGCAGTACTTC
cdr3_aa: CASSWGQGENYEQYF

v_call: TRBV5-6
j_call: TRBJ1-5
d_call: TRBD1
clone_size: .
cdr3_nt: TGTGCCAGCTCACAGGGGGGTAGGAGCAATCAGCCCCAGCATTTT
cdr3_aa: CASSQGGRSNQPQHF

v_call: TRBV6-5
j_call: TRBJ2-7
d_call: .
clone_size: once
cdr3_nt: TGTGCCAGCAGTTACTCGGGCAGCTCCTACGAGCAGTACTTC
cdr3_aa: CASSYSGSSYEQYF

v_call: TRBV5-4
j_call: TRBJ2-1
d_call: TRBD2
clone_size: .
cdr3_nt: TGTGCCAGCAGCTTGGAGGCCCTCTTTGCGGGGGGGCCAGGAAGAGATGAGCAGTTCTTC
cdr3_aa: CASSLEALFAGGPGRDEQFF

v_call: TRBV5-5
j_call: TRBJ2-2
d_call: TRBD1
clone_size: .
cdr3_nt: TGTGCCAGCAGCCTGGACCGACAGGGGGCGATTTCGGCCGGGGAGCTGTTTTTT
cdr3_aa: CASSLDRQGAISAGELFF

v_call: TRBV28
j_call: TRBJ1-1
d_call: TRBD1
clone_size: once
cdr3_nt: TGTGCCAGCAGTTTAACAGGGGGTTGGACTGAAGCTTTCTTT
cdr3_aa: CASSLTGGWTEAFF

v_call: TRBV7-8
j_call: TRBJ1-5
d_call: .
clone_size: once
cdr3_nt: TGTGCCAGCAGCTTAGCGGCGGCCCCGGGTGAGCCCCAGCATTTT
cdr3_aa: CASSLAAAPGEPQHF

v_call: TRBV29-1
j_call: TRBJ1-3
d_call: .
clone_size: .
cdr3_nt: TGCAGCGTCGTGAGGGGAAACACCATATATTTT
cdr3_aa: CSVVRGNTIYF

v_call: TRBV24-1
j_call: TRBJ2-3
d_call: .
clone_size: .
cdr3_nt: TGTGCCACCAGTGATCTCGAATATCCGGGACAAAAGTATTTT
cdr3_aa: CATSDLEYPGQKYF

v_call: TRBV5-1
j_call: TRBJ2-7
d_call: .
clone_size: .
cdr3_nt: TGCGCCAGCAGCCCGGGACACTACGAGCAGTACTTC
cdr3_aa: CASSPGHYEQYF

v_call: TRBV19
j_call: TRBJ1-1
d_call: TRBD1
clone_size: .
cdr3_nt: TGTGCCAGCGGGGACAGATACACTGAAGCTTTCTTT
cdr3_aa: CASGDRYTEAFF

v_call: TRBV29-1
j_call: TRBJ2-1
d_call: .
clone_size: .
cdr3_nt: TGCAGCGTTGAGTTATTCAGTGAGCAGTTCTTC
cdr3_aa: CSVELFSEQFF

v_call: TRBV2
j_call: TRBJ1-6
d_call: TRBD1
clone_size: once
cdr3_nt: TGTGCCAGCAGTGAATTAAGGGGGCGGGGTTCACCCCTCCACTTT
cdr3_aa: CASSELRGRGSPLHF

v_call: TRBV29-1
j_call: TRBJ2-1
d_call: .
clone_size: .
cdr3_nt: TGCAGCGTTGATCAGGGCAACTACAATGAGCAGTTCTTC
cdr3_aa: CSVDQGNYNEQFF

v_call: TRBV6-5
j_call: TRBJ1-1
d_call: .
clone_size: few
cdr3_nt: TGTGCCAGCAGACCAGACAGAAAGATAGACACTGAAGCTTTCTTT
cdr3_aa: CASRPDRKIDTEAFF

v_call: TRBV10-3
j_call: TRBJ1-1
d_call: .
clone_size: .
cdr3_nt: TGTGCCATCAGTGAGTCGATTCTGGGGGCGAGGACTGAAGCTTTCTTT
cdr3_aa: CAISESILGARTEAFF

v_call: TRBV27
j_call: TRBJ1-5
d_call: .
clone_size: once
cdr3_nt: TGTGCCAGCAGTTGGACATCTCGTCAGCCCCAGCATTTT
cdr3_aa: CASSWTSRQPQHF

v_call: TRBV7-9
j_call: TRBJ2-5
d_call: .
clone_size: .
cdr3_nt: TGTGCCAGCAGCTTAGGTGGGGGCAGCCAAGAGACCCAGTACTTC
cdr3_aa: CASSLGGGSQETQYF

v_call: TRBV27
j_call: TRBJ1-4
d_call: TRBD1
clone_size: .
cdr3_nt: TGTGCCAGCAGTTTGGGGACAGATAATGAAAAACTGTTTTTT
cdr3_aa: CASSLGTDNEKLFF

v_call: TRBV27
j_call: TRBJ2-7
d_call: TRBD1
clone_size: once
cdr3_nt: TGTGCCAGCAGTCAAACCGGGACAGGAAACTTAATCGCCTCCTACGAGCAGTACTTC
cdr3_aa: CASSQTGTGNLIASYEQYF

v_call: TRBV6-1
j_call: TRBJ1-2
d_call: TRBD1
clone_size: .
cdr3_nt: TGTGCCAGCAGTGAAGAGGGACAGGCCCGCGGTATCTATGGCTACACCTTC
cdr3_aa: CASSEEGQARGIYGYTF

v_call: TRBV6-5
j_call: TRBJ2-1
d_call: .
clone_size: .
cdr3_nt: TGTGCCAGCAGTCCAGCTTGGGGGAGGCACAATGAGCAGTTCTTC
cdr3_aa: CASSPAWGRHNEQFF

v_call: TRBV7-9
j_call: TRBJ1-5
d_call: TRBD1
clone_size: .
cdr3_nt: TGTGCCAGCAGCTTAGGGACAGGGGGTTACAATCAGCCCCAGCATTTT
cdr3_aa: CASSLGTGGYNQPQHF

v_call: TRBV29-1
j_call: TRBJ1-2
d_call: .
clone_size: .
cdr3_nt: TGCAGCGTTGAAGATCTTAATGCCACCTACCCCCTTAACTATGGCTACACCTTC
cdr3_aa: CSVEDLNATYPLNYGYTF

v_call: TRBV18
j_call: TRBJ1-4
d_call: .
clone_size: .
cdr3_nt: TGTGCCAGCTCACCATCCCGGGCAACTAATGAAAAACTGTTTTTT
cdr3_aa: CASSPSRATNEKLFF

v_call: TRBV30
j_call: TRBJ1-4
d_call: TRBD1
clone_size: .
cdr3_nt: TGTGCCGGGTCACCGGGACAGGGGCTTTTCAATGAAAAACTGTTTTTT
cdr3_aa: CAGSPGQGLFNEKLFF

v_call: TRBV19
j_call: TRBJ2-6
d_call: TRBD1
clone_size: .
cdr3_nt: TGTGCCAGTATAGTGGGACAGGGGGCAGTTGGGGCCAACGTCCTGACTTTC
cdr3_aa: CASIVGQGAVGANVLTF

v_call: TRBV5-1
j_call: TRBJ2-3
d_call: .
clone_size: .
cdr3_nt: TGCGCCAGCACCCCACGGGAAAGCACAGATACGCAGTATTTT
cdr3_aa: CASTPRESTDTQYF